Following are 20 T cell receptor beta chains from one sample sequenced in a study of blood T cells in healthy people across ages. Combining a sample-barcoded 5' primer with a J-beta primer mix, a second PCR ran for about 6 to 11 cycles. TCRdb re-called the 5' RACE reads through MiXCR, storing one row per CDR3 protein. The profile shows more than 1,000,000 distinct CDR3 sequences, approximately 25% of them singletons. A further study also used this sample, focusing on T cells of mothers and their children.

Sequencing was performed on blood. The receptor source for this set is a girl aged 2 to 10 in good health.

This chain connects TRBV2 to TRBJ1-2, with D tentatively TRBD1 (6 bases). Per the germline V gene, CDR1 is SNHLY and CDR2 is FYNNEI. The CDR3 totals 13 residues. Trimming cost V 5 bases and J 6 bases, with 13 bases left between them. CDR3 coding DNA: TGTGCCAGCAGTAACGGAGCAGGGGATGGCTACACCTTC. This translates into CASSNGAGDGYTF.

This clonotype has just a few counts. The chain links TRBV3-1 to TRBJ2-1; D assignment may be TRBD1 or TRBD2 (5 bases each). Germline V lookup: CDR1 LGHDT, CDR2 YNNKEL (reference sequence). The CDR3 extends over 12 amino acids. The V end lost 5 bases, the J end lost 9 bases, and 11 bases lay between the germline ends. The CDR3: CASSASGTEQFF. CDR3 nucleotide sequence: TGTGCCAGCAGCGCTTCCGGGACTGAGCAGTTCTTC.

The chain carries TRBV7-8 and TRBJ2-1, with 13 bases fitting TRBD2. The CDR3 consists of 19 residues. V was pared by 2 bases and J by 4 bases, with 11 bases of the junction left unmatched. Germline V gene sequence: CDR1 SGHVS, CDR2 FQNEAQ. CDR3 DNA: TGTGCCAGCAGCTTACGCGAGACTAGCGGGAGGAACCCATACAATGAGCAGTTCTTC. As protein: CASSLRETSGRNPYNEQFF.

The rearrangement links TRBV7-9 to TRBJ2-7; 14 bases line up with TRBD2. Germline values: CDR1 SEHNR, CDR2 FQNEAQ (reference sequence). V shed 5 bases, J shed 5 bases, and the junction held 11 bases outside the gene matches. The CDR3 has 17 amino acids. CDR3 protein: CASSTDPGLAGAHEQYF. The CDR3 region has the DNA TGTGCCAGCAGCACCGACCCGGGACTAGCGGGAGCTCACGAGCAGTACTTC.

This clonotype was detected only a few times. V and J are TRBV6-5 and TRBJ2-3; D is undetermined. V was clipped by 5 bases and J by 4 bases, with 13 bases between them. The V gene's germline CDR1 is MNHEY and CDR2 SVGAGI. The CDR3 contains 14 residues. CDR3 nucleotide sequence: TGTGCCAGCAGTCACGTCGTCGGCCCAGATACGCAGTATTTT. Its protein product is CASSHVVGPDTQYF.

This chain connects TRBV13 to TRBJ2-5, with 8 bases that match TRBD2. CDR1 and CDR2 from the germline V gene are PRHDT and FYEKMQ (reference sequence). CDR3 size: 15 residues. With V trimmed by 7 bases and J by 3 bases, 10 bases remained unmatched. CDR3 nucleotide sequence: TGTGCCAGCAACTCACGGATGCGGGGGGAAGAGACCCAGTACTTC. Amino acids: CASNSRMRGEETQYF.

This clonotype has a handful of counts. The chain carries TRBV9 and TRBJ1-4; no clear D. The CDR3 spans 14 residues. Germline lookup yields CDR1 SGDLS and CDR2 YYNGEE. V was pared by 4 bases and J by 0 bases, with 7 bases between. The CDR3 bases are TGTGCCAGCAGCTTAAGTTCAACTAATGAAAAACTGTTTTTT. This sequence encodes CASSLSSTNEKLFF. The variable domain in full, completed from reference TRBV9 and TRBJ1-4, reads DSGVTQTPKHLITATGQRVTLRCSPRSGDLSVYWYQQSLDQGLQFLIQYYNGEERAKGNILERFSAQQFPDLHSELNLSSLELGDSALYFCASSLSSTNEKLFFGSGTQLSVL.

The CDR3 sequence: CATSDRPNTGELFF. CDR3 bases: TGTGCCACCAGTGACCGCCCGAACACCGGGGAGCTGTTTTTT. The V call is TRBV24-1, the J call TRBJ2-2; D unresolved. V was pared by 4 bases and J by 0 bases, with 5 bases between. In germline, CDR1 is KGHDR, CDR2 SFDVKD. The CDR3 spans 14 residues.

This clonotype has just a few counts. CDR3 DNA sequence: TGTGCCAGCAGTTACTCTTTGGGACCAAATTCACCCCTCCACTTT. Its translation is CASSYSLGPNSPLHF. This chain joins TRBV6-5 and TRBJ1-6, with D tentatively TRBD1 (5 bases). Looked up from germline, CDR1 is MNHEY and CDR2 is SVGAGI. The germline V and J ends were trimmed by 0 bases and 7 bases, with 10 bases remaining between them. The CDR3 is 15 residues long.

This clonotype was counted a few times. V usage is TRBV12-3 or TRBV12-4 and J usage is TRBJ2-3; D might be TRBD1 (6 bases). V lost 7 bases and J lost 3, with 14 bases in between. This CDR3 has 14 residues. The CDR3 spells CASTQVGATDTQYF. The CDR3 bases are TGTGCCAGCACCCAGGTGGGGGCGACAGATACGCAGTATTTT.

CDR3 bases: TGCAGTGCTATCCCGAGGACAGGCATTTACGAGCAGTACTTC. This sequence encodes CSAIPRTGIYEQYF. This chain uses TRBV20-1 with TRBJ2-7; 7 bases agree with TRBD1. This CDR3 spans 14 amino acids. Looked up from germline, CDR1 is DFQATT and CDR2 is SNEGSKA (reference sequence). V lost 4 bases to trimming and J lost 4 bases; unmatched junction nucleotides: 10.

V gene TRBV20-1 combines with J gene TRBJ2-5; 8 bases are a match to TRBD2. The tail of the sequence fits TRBJ2-1 better, so the J call may be wrong. This CDR3 has 15 residues. The germline gives CDR1 DFQATT, CDR2 SNEGSKA (reference sequence). DNA for the CDR3: TGCAGTGCTAGGCCTGCAGCGGGGGATTACAATGAGCAGTTCTTC. Its protein is CSARPAAGDYNEQFF.

The genes are TRBV27 and TRBJ2-7; TRBD2 might be the D (5 bases). Deletions cut 0 bases from V and 7 bases from J, with 10 bases between. Germline CDR1 MNHEY, CDR2 SMNVEV (reference sequence). The CDR3 sequence is 13 residues long. CDR3 coding DNA: TGTGCCAGCAGTTTATCGCTTTGGGAGGAGCAGTACTTC. Protein product: CASSLSLWEEQYF.

This clonotype has more than one count but fewer than ten. This chain joins TRBV29-1 and TRBJ2-7; maybe TRBD1 (5 bases). V dropped 6 bases and J dropped 3 bases, with 18 bases sitting between them. This CDR3 region has 14 residues. The germline CDR1 and CDR2 sequences are SQVTM and ANQGSEA. The CDR3 DNA reads TGCAGCGTAGCCCAGGGTAATCCCTACTACGAGCAGTACTTC. It yields the protein CSVAQGNPYYEQYF.

This clonotype was observed once. The chain joins TRBV6-5 to TRBJ2-6; D gene unclear. CDR3 size: 13 residues. Trimming pared 10 bases from V and 5 bases from J, leaving 12 bases between. Germline assignment: CDR1 MNHEY and CDR2 SVGAGI. The CDR3 loop reads CATGLDRANVLTF. CDR3 coding DNA: TGTGCCACCGGGCTCGACCGGGCCAACGTCCTGACTTTC.

The chain links TRBV12-3 or TRBV12-4 to TRBJ2-1, with D perhaps TRBD2 (5 bases). Trimming pared 4 bases from V and 9 bases from J, leaving 13 bases between. This CDR3 is built from 13 residues. The CDR3: CASSSGLPFEQFF. The CDR3, as DNA: TGTGCCAGCAGTTCCGGACTCCCCTTTGAGCAGTTCTTC.

This clonotype was picked up a small number of times. The V call is TRBV29-1, the J call TRBJ2-2; 7 positions match TRBD1. This CDR3 is built from 12 residues. The trim removed 7 bases at V and 7 bases at J, leaving 6 bases unmatched. Per the germline V gene, CDR1 is SQVTM and CDR2 is ANQGSEA. The CDR3 sequence is CSAYGQVGELFF. The DNA of the CDR3 is TGCAGCGCATACGGACAGGTCGGGGAGCTGTTTTTT.

This clonotype was seen a handful of times. The chain links TRBV5-1 to TRBJ2-1; 8 bases are shared with TRBD2. Germline trimming cut 0 bases from V and 14 bases from J; bases unmatched to any gene: 7. Germline CDR1 is SGHRS and CDR2 is YFSETQ. The CDR3 runs 13 residues. CDR3 amino acids: CASSLDPSGQEFF. The CDR3 DNA is TGCGCCAGCAGCTTGGACCCTAGCGGGCAAGAGTTCTTC.

The genes are TRBV6-5 and TRBJ2-3, with D uncertain. This CDR3 is 16 amino acids long. Germline values: CDR1 MNHEY, CDR2 SVGAGI. V lost 5 bases and J 0 bases, leaving 15 bases between the germline ends. CDR3 loop: CASSVSLYRSTDTQYF. The CDR3 coding sequence is TGTGCCAGCAGTGTATCCCTGTATAGGAGCACAGATACGCAGTATTTT.

The table lists this clonotype with a few counts. J is TRBJ2-2 and V is TRBV12-3 or TRBV12-4, with a weak D call TRBD2 (5 bases). The CDR3 contains 14 residues. Trimming took 1 base from V and 6 from J, leaving 9 bases between them. CDR3 protein: CASSLETAAGELFF. The CDR3 DNA sequence: TGTGCCAGCAGTTTAGAAACAGCGGCCGGGGAGCTGTTTTTT.